This TCR beta chain was observed in a study of blood T cell repertoires in COVID-19. V shed 5 bases and J 4 bases; nucleotides not matched to a gene: 5. The germline CDR1 and CDR2 sequences are SGHTA and FQGNSA. There are 14 residues in the CDR3. Across under 25 US areas, participants ranged in age from about 18 to 90 years. Some clones are missing from TCRdb's copy, which holds only in-frame ones; the method was immunoSEQ multiplex PCR. Seen here are a few hundred thousand clones, around 91% observed once, and the top ten hold roughly a tenth. Sequenced input: PBMCs or T cells enriched from blood (not recorded which). The source of this sequence is a woman aged 40 to 49 who had recovered from COVID-19. The J gene is TRBJ1-1, the V gene TRBV7-2; 9 nucleotides agree with TRBD1. CDR3 sequence reads: CASSPQGASTEAFF. CDR3 DNA sequence: TGTGCCAGCAGCCCACAGGGGGCGAGCACTGAAGCTTTCTTT. Full variable domain (remainder filled in from reference TRBV7-2 and TRBJ1-1): GAGVSQSPSNKVTEKGKDVELRCDPISGHTALYWYRQSLGQGLEFLIYFQGNSAPDKSGLPSDRFSAERTGGSVSTLTIQRTQQEDSAVYLCASSPQGASTEAFFGQGTRLTVV.